This T cell receptor (beta chain) derives from a study of spatial heterogeneity in lung cancer. In TCRdb, the 5' RACE reads were re-called with MiXCR into one record per CDR3 protein. Here the sample spans more than 30,000 distinct CDR3 sequences, roughly 5.5% being singletons. Time point noted: sample taken at primary tumor resection. Whole RNA, which was extracted from tumor, nontumor lung tissue or frozen PBMC, was sequenced without any cell sorting. Germline loops: CDR1 DFQATT, CDR2 SNEGSKA (reference sequence). Trimming took 1 base from V and 4 from J; bases not matched to a gene: 5. The CDR3 contains 14 residues.

The sequence was collected from a female donor with early-stage non-small cell lung cancer. Sequences were derived from PBMCs, sampled at surgery. The chain combines TRBV20-1 with TRBJ1-1; 8 bases agree with TRBD1. CDR3 in DNA: TGCAGTGCTAGAGCTGGACAGGGTATCACTGAAGCTTTCTTT. This translates into CSARAGQGITEAFF.